A single sample is the source of the 10 T cell receptor beta chains below, sequenced in a study of blood T cells in healthy people across ages. The use of a sample-barcoded 5' primer and a J-beta primer mix characterized a second PCR of about 7 to 12 cycles. MiXCR was run by TCRdb on the 5' RACE reads, yielding one entry per CDR3 protein. The sample records about 780,000 distinct CDR3 sequences, 46% being singletons. Sequencing was done on a sample of blood. All receptors derive from an elderly man in good health.

This clonotype was detected ten times or more. The chain couples TRBV20-1 to TRBJ2-7; weak D call: TRBD1 (6 bases). Germline CDR1 DFQATT, CDR2 SNEGSKA (reference sequence). Trimming stripped 0 bases from V and 3 bases from J, with 15 bases between. The CDR3 is 15 amino acids. The CDR3 loop reads CSARDNPGAGYEQYF. The CDR3 region has the DNA TGCAGTGCTAGAGATAATCCAGGGGCGGGCTACGAGCAGTACTTC.

The chain has TRBV2 and TRBJ1-2; tentative D call: TRBD1 (5 bases). The length of the CDR3 is 13 residues. Germline V gives CDR1 SNHLY, CDR2 FYNNEI. V lost 3 bases and J 4 bases, leaving 9 bases between the germline ends. CDR3 in DNA: TGTGCCAGCAGTGATCAGGGTTCCTATGGCTACACCTTC. Translating it yields CASSDQGSYGYTF.

Only a few counts were recorded for this clonotype. A much larger clone differs by one base, so this may be a read error. V and J are TRBV5-1 and TRBJ2-7; 8 nucleotides agree with TRBD2. Germline lookup yields CDR1 SGHRS and CDR2 YFSETQ. The CDR3 covers 14 residues. V lost 4 bases to trimming and J lost 6 bases; unmatched junction nucleotides: 9. CDR3: CASSVAAGGGEQYF. The CDR3 coding sequence is TGCGCCAGCAGCGTGGCGGCGGGAGGAGGCGAGCAGTACTTC. The full variable domain, rest sourced from reference TRBV5-1 and TRBJ2-7, is KAGVTQTPRYLIKTRGQQVTLSCSPISGHRSVSWYQQTPGQGLQFLFEYFSETQRNKGNFPGRFSGRQFSNSRSEMNVSTLELGDSALYLCASSVAAGGGEQYFGPGTRLTVT.

V is TRBV20-1 and J is TRBJ2-3; 9 positions agree with TRBD2. Germline-derived CDR1 and CDR2 are DFQATT and SNEGSKA (reference sequence). The CDR3 covers 13 residues. V dropped 6 bases and J dropped 3; count of bases not matched to a gene: 4. CDR3 sequence: CSASSGRTDTQYF. The CDR3 DNA is TGCAGTGCCTCAAGCGGGAGGACAGATACGCAGTATTTT.

This chain links TRBV4-3 with TRBJ2-1, with D perhaps given as TRBD1 or TRBD2 (7 bases each). The germline V gene has CDR1 LGHNA and CDR2 YSLEER. V was trimmed by 4 bases and J by 3 bases, leaving 19 bases between them. CDR3 length: 17 residues. The CDR3 sequence: CASSPNGGGGLYNEQFF. CDR3 nucleotide sequence: TGCGCCAGCAGCCCCAACGGGGGAGGGGGCCTCTACAATGAGCAGTTCTTC.

CDR3 sequence reads: CASSEYLLNEKLFF. The CDR3 region has the DNA TGTGCCAGCAGTGAATACTTGTTAAATGAAAAACTGTTTTTT. The gene calls are TRBV25-1 and TRBJ1-4; D gene uncertain. The CDR3 sequence is 14 residues long. Looked up from germline, CDR1 is MGHDK and CDR2 is SYGVNS. The ends were cut back, 0 bases at V and 5 bases at J, with 7 bases in the middle.

The sample holds a few counts of this clonotype. The rearrangement uses TRBV20-1 and TRBJ1-6; D is undetermined. The germline V gene has CDR1 DFQATT and CDR2 SNEGSKA (reference sequence). The ends were cut back, 6 bases at V and 9 bases at J, with 18 bases in the middle. The CDR3 loop spans 14 amino acids. The CDR3 bases are TGCAGTGCCGTCCCCGGGAATCGAGGTTCACCCCTCCACTTT. It encodes CSAVPGNRGSPLHF.

This clonotype occurred a few times. The chain has TRBV12-3 or TRBV12-4 and TRBJ2-1; tentatively, D is TRBD1 (5 bases). This CDR3 is built from 11 residues. V was cut by 2 bases and J by 12 bases, with 8 bases left in between. DNA for the CDR3: TGTGCCAGCAGTTTACAGGGTGTGCAGTTCTTC. Amino acid sequence: CASSLQGVQFF.

At least ten counts were recorded for this clonotype. The chain joins TRBV4-2 to TRBJ2-3, with D possibly being TRBD2 (6 bases). The CDR3 extends over 15 amino acids. V was pared by 0 bases and J by 6 bases, with 13 bases between. In germline, CDR1 is LGHNA, CDR2 YNFKEQ. CDR3: CASSQDVRAGDTQYF. DNA of the CDR3: TGTGCCAGCAGCCAAGATGTGAGGGCGGGGGATACGCAGTATTTT.

The chain carries TRBV5-1 and TRBJ2-5, with TRBD2 matching 8 bases. TRBJ2-7 matches the DNA end more closely, so the J call is doubtful. There are 16 residues in the CDR3. Germline CDR1 is SGHRS and CDR2 is YFSETQ. The CDR3 spells CASTLDGRAGEDEQYF. The CDR3 coding sequence is TGCGCCAGCACCCTTGACGGACGAGCGGGAGAAGACGAGCAGTACTTC.